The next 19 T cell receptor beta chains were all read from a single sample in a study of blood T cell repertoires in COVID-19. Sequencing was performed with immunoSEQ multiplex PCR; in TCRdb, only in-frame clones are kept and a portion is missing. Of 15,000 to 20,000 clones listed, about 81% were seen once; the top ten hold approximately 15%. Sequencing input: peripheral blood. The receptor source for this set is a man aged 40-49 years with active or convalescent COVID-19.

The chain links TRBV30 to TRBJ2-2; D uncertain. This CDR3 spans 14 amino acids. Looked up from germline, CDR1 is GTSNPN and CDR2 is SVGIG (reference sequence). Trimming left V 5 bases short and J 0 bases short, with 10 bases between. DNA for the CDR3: TGTGCCTGGTTTGACCGGGCGAACACCGGGGAGCTGTTTTTT. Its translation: CAWFDRANTGELFF.

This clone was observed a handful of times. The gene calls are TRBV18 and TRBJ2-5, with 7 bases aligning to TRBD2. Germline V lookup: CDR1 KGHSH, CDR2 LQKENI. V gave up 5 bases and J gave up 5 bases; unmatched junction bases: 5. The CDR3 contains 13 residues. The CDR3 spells CASSSGLGETQYF. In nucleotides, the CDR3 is TGTGCCAGCTCATCCGGACTAGGGGAGACCCAGTACTTC.

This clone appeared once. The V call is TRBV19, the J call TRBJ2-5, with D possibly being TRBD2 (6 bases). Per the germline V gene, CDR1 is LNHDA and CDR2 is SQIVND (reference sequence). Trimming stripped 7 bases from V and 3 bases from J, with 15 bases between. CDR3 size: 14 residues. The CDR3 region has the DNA TGTGCCAGTAAGCTTCAGGGACTTGAAGAGACCCAGTACTTC. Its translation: CASKLQGLEETQYF.

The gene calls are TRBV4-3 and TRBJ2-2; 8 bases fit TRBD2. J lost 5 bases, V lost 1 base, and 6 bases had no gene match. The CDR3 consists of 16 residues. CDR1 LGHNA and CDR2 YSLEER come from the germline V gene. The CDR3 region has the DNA TGCGCCAGCAGCCAAGGGACGGGGGGGCGGACCGGGGAGCTGTTTTTT. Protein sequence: CASSQGTGGRTGELFF.

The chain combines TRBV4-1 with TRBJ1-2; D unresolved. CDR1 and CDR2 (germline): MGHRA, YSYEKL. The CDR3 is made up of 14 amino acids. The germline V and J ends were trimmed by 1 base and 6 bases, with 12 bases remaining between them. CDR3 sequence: CASSQVRGFHGYTF. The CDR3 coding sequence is TGCGCCAGCAGCCAAGTGCGAGGGTTTCATGGCTACACCTTC.

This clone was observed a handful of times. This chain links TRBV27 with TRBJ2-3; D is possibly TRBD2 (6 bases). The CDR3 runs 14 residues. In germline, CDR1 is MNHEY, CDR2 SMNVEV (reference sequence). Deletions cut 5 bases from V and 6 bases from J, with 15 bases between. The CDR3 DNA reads TGTGCCAGCAGTAACCGGGACTCAATGGATACGCAGTATTTT. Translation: CASSNRDSMDTQYF.

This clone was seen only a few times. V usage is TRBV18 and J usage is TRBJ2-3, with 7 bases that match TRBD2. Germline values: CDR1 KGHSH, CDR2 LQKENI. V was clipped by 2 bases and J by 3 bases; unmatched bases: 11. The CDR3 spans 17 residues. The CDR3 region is CASSPIRASGVTDTQYF. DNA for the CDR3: TGTGCCAGCTCACCAATAAGGGCCAGCGGGGTGACAGATACGCAGTATTTT. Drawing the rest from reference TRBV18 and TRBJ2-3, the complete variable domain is NAGVMQNPRHLVRRRGQEARLRCSPMKGHSHVYWYRQLPEEGLKFMVYLQKENIIDESGMPKERFSAEFPKEGPSILRIQQVVRGDSAAYFCASSPIRASGVTDTQYFGPGTRLTVL.

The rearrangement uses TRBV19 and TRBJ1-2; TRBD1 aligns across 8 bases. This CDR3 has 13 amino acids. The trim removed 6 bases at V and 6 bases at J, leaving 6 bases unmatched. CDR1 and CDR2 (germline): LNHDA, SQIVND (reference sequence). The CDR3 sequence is CASRMDRADGYTF. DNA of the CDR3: TGTGCCAGTAGGATGGACAGGGCCGATGGCTACACCTTC.

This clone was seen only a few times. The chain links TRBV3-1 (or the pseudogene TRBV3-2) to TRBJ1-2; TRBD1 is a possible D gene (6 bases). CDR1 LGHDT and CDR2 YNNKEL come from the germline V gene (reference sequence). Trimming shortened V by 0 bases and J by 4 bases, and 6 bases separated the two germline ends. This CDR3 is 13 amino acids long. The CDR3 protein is CASSQEGGYGYTF. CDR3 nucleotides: TGTGCCAGCAGCCAAGAAGGGGGCTATGGCTACACCTTC.

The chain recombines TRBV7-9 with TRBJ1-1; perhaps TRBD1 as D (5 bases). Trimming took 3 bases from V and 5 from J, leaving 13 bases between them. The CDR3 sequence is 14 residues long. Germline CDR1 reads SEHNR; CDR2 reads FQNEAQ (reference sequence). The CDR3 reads CASSLGTPSTEAFF. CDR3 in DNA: TGTGCCAGCAGCTTGGGGACTCCTAGTACTGAAGCTTTCTTT.

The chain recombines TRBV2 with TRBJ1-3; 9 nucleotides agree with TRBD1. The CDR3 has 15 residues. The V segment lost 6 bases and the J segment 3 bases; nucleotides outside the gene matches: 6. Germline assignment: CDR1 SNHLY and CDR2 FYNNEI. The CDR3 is CASSLQGALGNTIYF. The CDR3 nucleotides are TGTGCCAGCAGCCTACAGGGGGCGCTTGGAAACACCATATATTTT. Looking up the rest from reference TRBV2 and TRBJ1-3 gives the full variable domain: EPEVTQTPSHQVTQMGQEVILRCVPISNHLYFYWYRQILGQKVEFLVSFYNNEISEKSEIFDDQFSVERPDGSNFTLKIRSTKLEDSAMYFCASSLQGALGNTIYFGEGSWLTVV.

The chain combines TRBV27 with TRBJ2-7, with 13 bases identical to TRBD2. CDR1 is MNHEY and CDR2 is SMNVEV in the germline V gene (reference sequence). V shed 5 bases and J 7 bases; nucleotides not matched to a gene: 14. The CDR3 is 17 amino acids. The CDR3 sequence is CASSPPHGLAGEGEQYF. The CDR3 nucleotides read TGTGCCAGCAGTCCCCCCCACGGACTAGCGGGGGAGGGGGAGCAGTACTTC.

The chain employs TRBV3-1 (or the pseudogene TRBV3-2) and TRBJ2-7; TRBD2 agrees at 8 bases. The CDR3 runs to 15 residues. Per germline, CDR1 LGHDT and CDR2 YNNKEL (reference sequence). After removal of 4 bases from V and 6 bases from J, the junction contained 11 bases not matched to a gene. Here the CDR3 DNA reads TGTGCCAGCAGCCCGGGGGGGGTGGCCATTATCGAGCAGTACTTC. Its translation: CASSPGGVAIIEQYF.

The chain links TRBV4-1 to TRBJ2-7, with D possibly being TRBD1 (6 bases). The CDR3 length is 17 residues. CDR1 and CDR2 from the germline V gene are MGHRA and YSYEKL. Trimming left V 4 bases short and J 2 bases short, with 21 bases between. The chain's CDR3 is CASSPLRLDSTTYEQYF. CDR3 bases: TGCGCCAGCAGCCCACTCCGATTGGACAGTACCACCTACGAGCAGTACTTC.

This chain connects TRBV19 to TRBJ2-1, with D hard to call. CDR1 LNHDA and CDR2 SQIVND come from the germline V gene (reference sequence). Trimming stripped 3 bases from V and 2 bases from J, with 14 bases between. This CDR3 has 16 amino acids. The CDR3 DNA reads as TGTGCCAGTAGTATCTCCACTTTCCTCACCTACAATGAGCAGTTCTTC. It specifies CASSISTFLTYNEQFF.

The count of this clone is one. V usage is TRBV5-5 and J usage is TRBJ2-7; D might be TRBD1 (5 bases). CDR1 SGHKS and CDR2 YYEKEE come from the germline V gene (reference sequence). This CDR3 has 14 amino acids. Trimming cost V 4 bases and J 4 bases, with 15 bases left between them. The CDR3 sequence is CASSVDMVMYEQYF. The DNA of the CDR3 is TGTGCCAGCAGCGTGGACATGGTTATGTACGAGCAGTACTTC.

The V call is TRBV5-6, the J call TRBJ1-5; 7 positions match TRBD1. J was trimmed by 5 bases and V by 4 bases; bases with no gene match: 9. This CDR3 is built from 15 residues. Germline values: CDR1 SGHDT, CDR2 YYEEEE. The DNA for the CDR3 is TGTGCCAGCAGCCGGGGTTACAGGGGAGATCAGCCCCAGCATTTT. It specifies CASSRGYRGDQPQHF.

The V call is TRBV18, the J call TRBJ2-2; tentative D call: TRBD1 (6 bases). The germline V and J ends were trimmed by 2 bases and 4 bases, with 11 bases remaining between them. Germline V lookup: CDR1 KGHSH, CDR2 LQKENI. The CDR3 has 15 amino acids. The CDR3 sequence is CASSPGGRSTGELFF. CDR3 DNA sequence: TGTGCCAGCTCACCAGGGGGCAGGAGCACCGGGGAGCTGTTTTTT.

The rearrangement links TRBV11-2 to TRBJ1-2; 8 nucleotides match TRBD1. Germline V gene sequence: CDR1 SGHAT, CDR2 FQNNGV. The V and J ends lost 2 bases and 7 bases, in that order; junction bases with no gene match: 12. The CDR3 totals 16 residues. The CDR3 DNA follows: TGTGCCAGCAGCTTATCCGGGACAGGCGGAATAGGTGGCTACACCTTC. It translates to CASSLSGTGGIGGYTF.